The T cell receptor beta chain under discussion was sequenced for a study of OX40 agonist ivuxolimab in advanced cancers. About the research overall: Among those enrolled, mean age was roughly 62 years (range about 23 to 79) and approximately 83% were male. Eligibility admitted prior anti-PD-1, anti-PD-L1 or anti-CTLA-4 therapy; around 41% had some.

As concerns this clone: What it binds is not known.

The length of the CDR3 is 12 residues. The germline V gene has CDR1 KGHSH and CDR2 LQKENI. V lost 6 bases and J lost 4, with 8 bases in between. The repertoire was sequenced with immunoSEQ multiplex PCR; TCRdb's copy has only in-frame clones and lacks some. The sample includes about 85,000 clones, around nine tenths seen only once; the top ten take roughly 0.33%. Study findings and constraints: Expansion of clones was among the lowest in partial responders at 0.1-3.0 mg/kg.

The sequence came from an adult with an advanced solid tumor such as melanoma, head and neck, liver or kidney cancer. The chain uses TRBV18 and TRBJ2-3; D is ambiguous. The sample was CD4+ or CD8+ T cells sorted from blood, taken in a trial of the OX40 agonist ivuxolimab. Written as DNA, the CDR3 is TGTGCCAGCTCCCGAGAGTCAGATACGCAGTATTTT. Amino acids: CASSRESDTQYF.